This TCR beta chain was recovered during a study of blood T cells in healthy people across ages. Study-wide results and limits: The long-lived group displayed more naive CD4+ cells, plus higher diversity, than the aged donors did.

Next came a second PCR, run for about 7 to 12 cycles, which used a sample-barcoded 5' primer along with a J-beta primer mix. Each sample provided no less than 3 million CDR3-containing paired-end reads. One entry per CDR3 protein, called by TCRdb with MiXCR from the 5' RACE reads. The sample shows 1 million to 1.2 million distinct CDR3 sequences, 35% to 40% of them seen only once. This clonotype was counted a few times. The antigen is undetermined. The sample comprised blood. The TCR comes from a young man in good health.

In nucleotides, the CDR3 is TGTGCCAGCAGCCGCAGGGGGGGCGCGACTGAAGCTTTCTTT. It codes for CASSRRGGATEAFF. This sequence joins TRBV7-9 and TRBJ1-1; 7 bases align to TRBD1. CDR3 size: 14 residues. V lost 5 bases to trimming and J lost 5 bases; unmatched junction nucleotides: 8. CDR1 is SEHNR and CDR2 is FQNEAQ in the germline V gene (reference sequence).